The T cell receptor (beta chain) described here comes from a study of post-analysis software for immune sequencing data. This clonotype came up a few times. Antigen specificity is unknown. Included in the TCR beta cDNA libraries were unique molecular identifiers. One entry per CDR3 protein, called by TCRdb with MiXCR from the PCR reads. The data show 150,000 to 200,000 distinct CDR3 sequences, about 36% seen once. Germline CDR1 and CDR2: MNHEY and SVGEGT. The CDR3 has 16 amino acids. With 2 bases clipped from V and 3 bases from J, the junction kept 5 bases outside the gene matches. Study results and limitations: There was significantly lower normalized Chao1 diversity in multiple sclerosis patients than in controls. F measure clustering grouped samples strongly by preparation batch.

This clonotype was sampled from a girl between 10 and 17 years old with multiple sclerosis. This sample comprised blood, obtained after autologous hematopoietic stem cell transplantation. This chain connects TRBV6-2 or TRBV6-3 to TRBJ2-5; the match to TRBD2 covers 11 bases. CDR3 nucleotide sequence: TGTGCCAGCAGTTACCCTATAGCGGGAGGGGAAGAGACCCAGTACTTC. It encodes CASSYPIAGGEETQYF.